This T cell receptor (beta chain) was profiled in a study of T cell changes during pregnancy in multiple sclerosis. TCRdb's table, derived via immunoSEQ multiplex PCR, lists solely in-frame clones and lacks some. The data hold 100,000 or so clones, with roughly 94% observed a single time. This clone was counted a single time. V lost 1 base and J lost 6, with 13 bases in between. From germline, CDR1 is SGHNT and CDR2 YYREEE (reference sequence). The CDR3 loop spans 14 amino acids. The material was peripheral blood, obtained after pregnancy. The TCR comes from a female donor in good health, enrolled as a control in a pregnancy study. The rearrangement uses TRBV5-4 and TRBJ1-2, with D perhaps matching TRBD1 (5 bases). The CDR3 sequence: CASSLRTQSHGYTF. The CDR3 DNA reads as TGTGCCAGCAGCTTGCGGACACAATCTCATGGCTACACCTTC.